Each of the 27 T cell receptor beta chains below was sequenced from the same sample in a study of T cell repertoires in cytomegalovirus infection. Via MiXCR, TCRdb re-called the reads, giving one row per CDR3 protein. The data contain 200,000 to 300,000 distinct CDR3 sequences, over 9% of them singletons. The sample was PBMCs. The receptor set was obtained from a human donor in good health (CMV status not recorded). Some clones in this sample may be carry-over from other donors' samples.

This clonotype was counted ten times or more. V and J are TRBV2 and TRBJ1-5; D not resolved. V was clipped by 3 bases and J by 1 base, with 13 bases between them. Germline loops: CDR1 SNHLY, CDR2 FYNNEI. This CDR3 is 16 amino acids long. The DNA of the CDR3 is TGTGCCAGCAGTGACCTACGGGTATGGAGCAATCAGCCCCAGCATTTT. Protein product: CASSDLRVWSNQPQHF.

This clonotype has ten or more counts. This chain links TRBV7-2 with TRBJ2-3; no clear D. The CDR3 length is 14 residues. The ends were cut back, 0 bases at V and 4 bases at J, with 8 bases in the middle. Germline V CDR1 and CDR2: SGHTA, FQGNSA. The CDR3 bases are TGTGCCAGCAGCTTAGCGGGATCTGCAGATACGCAGTATTTT. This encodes CASSLAGSADTQYF.

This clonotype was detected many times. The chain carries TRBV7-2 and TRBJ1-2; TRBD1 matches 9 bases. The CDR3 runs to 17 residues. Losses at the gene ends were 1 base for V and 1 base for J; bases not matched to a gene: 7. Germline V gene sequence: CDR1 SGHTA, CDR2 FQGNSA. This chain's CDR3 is CASSLGRTGAYNYGYTF. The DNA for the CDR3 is TGTGCCAGCAGCTTAGGCAGGACAGGGGCCTATAACTATGGCTACACCTTC.

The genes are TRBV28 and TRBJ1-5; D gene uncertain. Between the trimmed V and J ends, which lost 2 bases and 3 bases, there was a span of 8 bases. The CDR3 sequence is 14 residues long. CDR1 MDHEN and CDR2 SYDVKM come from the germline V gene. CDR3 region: CASSLMVVNQPQHF. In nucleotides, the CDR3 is TGTGCCAGCAGTTTAATGGTCGTCAATCAGCCCCAGCATTTT.

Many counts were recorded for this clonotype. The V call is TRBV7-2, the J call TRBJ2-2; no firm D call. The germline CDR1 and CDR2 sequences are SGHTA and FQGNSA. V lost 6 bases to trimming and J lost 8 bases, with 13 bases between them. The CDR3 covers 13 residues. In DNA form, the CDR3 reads TGTGCCAGCAGTATGACCCTGCCAGGGGAGCTGTTTTTT. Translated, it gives CASSMTLPGELFF.

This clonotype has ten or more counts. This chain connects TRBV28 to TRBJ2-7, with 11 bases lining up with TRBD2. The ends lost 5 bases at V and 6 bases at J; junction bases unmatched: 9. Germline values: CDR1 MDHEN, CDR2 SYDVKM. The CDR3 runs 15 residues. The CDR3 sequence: CASSKGLAVPGEQYF. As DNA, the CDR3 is TGTGCCAGCAGTAAGGGACTAGCGGTCCCGGGCGAGCAGTACTTC.

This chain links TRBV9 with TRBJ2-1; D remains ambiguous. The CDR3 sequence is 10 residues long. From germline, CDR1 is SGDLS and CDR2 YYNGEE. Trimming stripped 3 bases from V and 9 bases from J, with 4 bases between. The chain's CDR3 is CASSGREQFF. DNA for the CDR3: TGTGCCAGCAGCGGCCGTGAGCAGTTCTTC. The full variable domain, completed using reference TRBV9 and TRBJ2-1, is DSGVTQTPKHLITATGQRVTLRCSPRSGDLSVYWYQQSLDQGLQFLIQYYNGEERAKGNILERFSAQQFPDLHSELNLSSLELGDSALYFCASSGREQFFGPGTRLTVL.

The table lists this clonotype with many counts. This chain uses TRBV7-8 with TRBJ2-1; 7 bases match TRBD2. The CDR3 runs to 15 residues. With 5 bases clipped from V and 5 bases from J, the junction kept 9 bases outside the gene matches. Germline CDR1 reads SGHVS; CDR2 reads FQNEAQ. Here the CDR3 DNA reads TGTGCCAGCAGCGGGAGGGTGAGGTTTCACAATGAGCAGTTCTTC. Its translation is CASSGRVRFHNEQFF.

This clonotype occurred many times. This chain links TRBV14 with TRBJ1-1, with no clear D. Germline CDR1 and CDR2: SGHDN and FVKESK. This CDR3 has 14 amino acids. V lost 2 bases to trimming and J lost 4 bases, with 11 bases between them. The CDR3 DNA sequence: TGTGCCAGCAGCCAAAGGCTCATGGTCACTGAAGCTTTCTTT. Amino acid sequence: CASSQRLMVTEAFF.

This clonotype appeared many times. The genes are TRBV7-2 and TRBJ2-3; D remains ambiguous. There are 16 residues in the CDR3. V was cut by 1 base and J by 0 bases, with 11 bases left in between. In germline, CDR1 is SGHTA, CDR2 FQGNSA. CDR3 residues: CASSLVPATSTDTQYF. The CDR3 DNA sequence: TGTGCCAGCAGCTTAGTACCTGCAACTAGCACAGATACGCAGTATTTT.

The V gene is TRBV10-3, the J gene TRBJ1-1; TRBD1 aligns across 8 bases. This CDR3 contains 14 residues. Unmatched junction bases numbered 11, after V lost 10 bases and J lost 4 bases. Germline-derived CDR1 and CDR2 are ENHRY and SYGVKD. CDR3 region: CATGRDRQLTEAFF. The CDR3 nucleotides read TGTGCCACCGGCCGGGACAGGCAGCTCACTGAAGCTTTCTTT.

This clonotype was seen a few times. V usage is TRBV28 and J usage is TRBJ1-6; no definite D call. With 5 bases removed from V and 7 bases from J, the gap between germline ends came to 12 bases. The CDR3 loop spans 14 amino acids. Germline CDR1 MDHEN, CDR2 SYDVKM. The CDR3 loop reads CASSVQLSNSPLHF. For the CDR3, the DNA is TGTGCCAGCAGTGTCCAATTGAGCAATTCACCCCTCCACTTT.

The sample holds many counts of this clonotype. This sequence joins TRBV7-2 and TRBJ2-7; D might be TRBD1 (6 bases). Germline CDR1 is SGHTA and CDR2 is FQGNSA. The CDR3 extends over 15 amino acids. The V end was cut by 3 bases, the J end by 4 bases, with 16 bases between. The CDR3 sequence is CASSFQGTRPYEQYF. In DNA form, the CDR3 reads TGTGCCAGCAGCTTCCAGGGGACCCGGCCTTACGAGCAGTACTTC.

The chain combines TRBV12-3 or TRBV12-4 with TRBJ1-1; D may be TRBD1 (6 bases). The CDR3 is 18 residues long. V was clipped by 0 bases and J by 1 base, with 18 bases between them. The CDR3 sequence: CASSLAVEGGRGNTEAFF. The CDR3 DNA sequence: TGTGCCAGCAGTTTAGCGGTCGAGGGGGGGCGGGGGAACACTGAAGCTTTCTTT.

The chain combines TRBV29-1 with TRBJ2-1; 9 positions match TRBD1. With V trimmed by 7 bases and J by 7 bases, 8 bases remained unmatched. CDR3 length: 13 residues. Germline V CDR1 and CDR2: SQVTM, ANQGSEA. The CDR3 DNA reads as TGCAGCGCCGCGGGACAGGGAAGGAATGAGCAGTTCTTC. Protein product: CSAAGQGRNEQFF.

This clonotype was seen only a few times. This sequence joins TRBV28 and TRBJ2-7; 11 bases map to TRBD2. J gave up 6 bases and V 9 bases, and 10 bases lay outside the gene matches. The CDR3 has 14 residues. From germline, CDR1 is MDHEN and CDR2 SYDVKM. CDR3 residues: CASSGPSGRFEQYF. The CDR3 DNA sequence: TGTGCCAGTTCAGGACCTAGCGGGAGGTTCGAGCAGTACTTC.

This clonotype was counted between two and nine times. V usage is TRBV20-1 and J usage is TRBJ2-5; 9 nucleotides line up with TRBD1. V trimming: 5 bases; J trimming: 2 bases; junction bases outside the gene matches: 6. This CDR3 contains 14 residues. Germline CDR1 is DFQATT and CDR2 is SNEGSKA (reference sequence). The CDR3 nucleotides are TGCAGTGCTTCCCCCGGGACAGGGCAAGAGACCCAGTACTTC. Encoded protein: CSASPGTGQETQYF.

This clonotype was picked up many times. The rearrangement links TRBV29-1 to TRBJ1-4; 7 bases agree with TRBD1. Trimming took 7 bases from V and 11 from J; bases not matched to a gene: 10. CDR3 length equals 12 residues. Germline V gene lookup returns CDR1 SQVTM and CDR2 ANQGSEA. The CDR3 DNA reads TGCAGCGCTCGTGACTTGACAGGGAAACTGTTTTTT. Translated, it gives CSARDLTGKLFF.

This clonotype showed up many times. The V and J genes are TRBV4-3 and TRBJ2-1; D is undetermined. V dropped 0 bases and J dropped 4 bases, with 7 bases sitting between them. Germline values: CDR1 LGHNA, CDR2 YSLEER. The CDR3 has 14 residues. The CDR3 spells CASSQDPEYNEQFF. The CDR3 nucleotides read TGCGCCAGCAGCCAAGATCCCGAGTACAATGAGCAGTTCTTC.

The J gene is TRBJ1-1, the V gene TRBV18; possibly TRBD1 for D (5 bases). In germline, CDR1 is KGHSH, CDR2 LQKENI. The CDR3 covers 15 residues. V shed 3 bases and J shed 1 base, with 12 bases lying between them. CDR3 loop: CASSPLGQGNTEAFF. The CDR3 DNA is TGTGCCAGCTCACCCTTGGGCCAGGGGAACACTGAAGCTTTCTTT.

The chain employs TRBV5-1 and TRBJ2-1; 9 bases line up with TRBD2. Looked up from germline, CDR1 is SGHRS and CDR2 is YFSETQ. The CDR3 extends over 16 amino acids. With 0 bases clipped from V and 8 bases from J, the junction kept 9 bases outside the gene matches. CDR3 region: CASSLGLGLAGDEQFF. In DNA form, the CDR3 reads TGCGCCAGCAGCTTGGGGTTGGGACTAGCCGGAGATGAGCAGTTCTTC. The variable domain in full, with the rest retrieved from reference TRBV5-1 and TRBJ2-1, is KAGVTQTPRYLIKTRGQQVTLSCSPISGHRSVSWYQQTPGQGLQFLFEYFSETQRNKGNFPGRFSGRQFSNSRSEMNVSTLELGDSALYLCASSLGLGLAGDEQFFGPGTRLTVL.

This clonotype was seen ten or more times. CDR3 sequence: CASSSEPGPWEETQYF. The CDR3 coding sequence is TGTGCCAGCAGCTCAGAACCGGGACCCTGGGAAGAGACCCAGTACTTC. The rearrangement links TRBV7-3 to TRBJ2-5; the D gene could be TRBD1 or TRBD2 (5 bases each). The V end lost 4 bases, the J end lost 3 bases, and 18 bases lay between the germline ends. Germline CDR1 SGHTA, CDR2 FQGTGA. The CDR3 covers 16 residues.

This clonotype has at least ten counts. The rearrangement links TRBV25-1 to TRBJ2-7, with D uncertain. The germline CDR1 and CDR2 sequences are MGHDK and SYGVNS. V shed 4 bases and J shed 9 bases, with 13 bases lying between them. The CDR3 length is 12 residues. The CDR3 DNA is TGTGCCAGCAGTGCCAACGGAGTGGTGCAGTACTTC. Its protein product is CASSANGVVQYF.

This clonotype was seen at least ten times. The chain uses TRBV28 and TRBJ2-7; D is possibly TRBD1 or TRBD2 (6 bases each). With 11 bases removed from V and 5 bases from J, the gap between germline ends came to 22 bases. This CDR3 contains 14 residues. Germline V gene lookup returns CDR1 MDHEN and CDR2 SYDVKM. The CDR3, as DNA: TGTGCCGCCCGAGGGGGAGGTTGGGAGCACGAGCAGTACTTC. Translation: CAARGGGWEHEQYF.

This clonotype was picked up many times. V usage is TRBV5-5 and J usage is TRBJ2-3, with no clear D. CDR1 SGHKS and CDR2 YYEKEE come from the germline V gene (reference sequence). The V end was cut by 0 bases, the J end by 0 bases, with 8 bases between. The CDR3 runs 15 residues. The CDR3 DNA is TGTGCCAGCAGCTTGGACGGCTCTAGCACAGATACGCAGTATTTT. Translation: CASSLDGSSTDTQYF.

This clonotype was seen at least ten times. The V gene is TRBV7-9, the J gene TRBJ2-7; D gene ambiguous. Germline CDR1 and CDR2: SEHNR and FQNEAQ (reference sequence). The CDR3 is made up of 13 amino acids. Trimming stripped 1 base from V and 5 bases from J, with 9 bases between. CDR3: CASSLVNHDEQYF. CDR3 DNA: TGTGCCAGCAGCTTAGTCAACCACGACGAGCAGTACTTC.

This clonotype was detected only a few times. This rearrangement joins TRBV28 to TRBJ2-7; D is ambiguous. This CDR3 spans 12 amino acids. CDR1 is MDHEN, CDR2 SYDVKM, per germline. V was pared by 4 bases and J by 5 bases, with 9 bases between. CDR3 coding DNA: TGTGCCAGCAGTTCCTCGGCAGACGAGCAGTACTTC. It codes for CASSSSADEQYF.